One T cell receptor (beta chain) is described in this entry. No antigen is known for it. This sample is drawn from a study of regulatory T cells in long-lasting Graves disease. Study-wide findings and caveats: Persistent patients shared 2,500 to 3,000 public clonotypes among themselves. Newly diagnosed patients shared fewer, at roughly 970. Persistent disease exhibited a predilection for TRBV28, TRBJ1-2 and TRBJ2-5.

The time point is: persistent/refractory GD, antithyroid drugs over 5 years with positive TRAb. PBMC-derived RNA was used for the TCR library. The authors diagnosed Graves' disease using American Thyroid Association guidelines. The germline V and J ends were trimmed by 5 bases and 4 bases, with 14 bases remaining between them. Germline V gives CDR1 MNHNS, CDR2 SASEGT. CDR3 length: 14 residues. According to the study, TCR beta libraries were built with iRepertoire HTBI primers and CDR3-region Arm-PCR. Via MiXCR, TCRdb re-called the multiplex PCR reads, giving one row per CDR3 protein. The table has hundreds of thousands of distinct CDR3 sequences, approximately 31% seen once.

The material sequenced was peripheral blood mononuclear cells (PBMCs), taken when the disease was refractory, from a patient treated with antithyroid drugs. This TCR derives from a female donor with Graves disease. The rearrangement joins TRBV6-1 to TRBJ1-2; unclear D gene. DNA of the CDR3: TGTGCCAGCAGTCGTAATGCGGACGTCTATGGCTACACCTTC. The encoded protein is CASSRNADVYGYTF.